The rows below give T cell receptor beta chains drawn from one sample of a study of blood T cell repertoires in COVID-19. TCRdb's copy holds only in-frame clones and misses some; the assay was immunoSEQ multiplex PCR. This table holds roughly 230,000 clones, 75% to 90% found once. Sequenced material: peripheral blood. The receptors stem from a middle-aged man with acute or convalescent COVID-19. Each CDR3 is given with its conserved first and last residue. Each record gives: D gene, J gene, V gene, clone size, CDR3 protein, CDR3 DNA. A D gene is named only where the DNA matches it firmly. The listing skips clone size in some rows; elsewhere it reads once, few, many or a size class.

>-|TRBJ1-1|TRBV18|once
CASSLSARAVNTEAFF
TGTGCCAGCTCACTCTCGGCCAGGGCGGTCAACACTGAAGCTTTCTTT
>-|TRBJ2-2|TRBV7-8|-
CASSYGGSGELFF
TGTGCCAGCAGCTACGGGGGATCCGGGGAGCTGTTTTTT
>TRBD2|TRBJ2-3|TRBV9|-
CASSASGSNTDTQYF
TGTGCCAGCAGCGCTAGCGGGAGTAACACAGATACGCAGTATTTT
>-|TRBJ2-3|TRBV29-1|-
CSVSASFTDTQYF
TGCAGCGTTTCCGCTAGTTTCACAGATACGCAGTATTTT
>-|TRBJ1-2|TRBV11-2|-
CASSKGPTANYGYTF
TGTGCCAGCAGCAAAGGACCGACAGCTAACTATGGCTACACCTTC
>-|TRBJ2-2|TRBV6-5|-
CASSGHSTGELFF
TGTGCCAGCAGCGGACACAGCACCGGGGAGCTGTTTTTT
>TRBD2|TRBJ2-7|TRBV5-1|-
CASSLRTSGSVGEQYF
TGCGCCAGCAGCCTTCGGACTAGCGGGAGCGTAGGCGAGCAGTACTTC
>-|TRBJ1-1|TRBV6-5|-
CASSYMQGNTEAFF
TGTGCCAGCAGTTACATGCAGGGAAACACTGAAGCTTTCTTT
>TRBD2|TRBJ2-1|TRBV7-2|once
CASSLAAVAGGGNNEQFF
TGTGCCAGCAGCTTAGCGGCAGTAGCGGGAGGAGGAAACAATGAGCAGTTCTTC
>TRBD1|TRBJ2-2|TRBV5-1|-
CASSWGDRDTGELFF
TGCGCCAGCAGCTGGGGGGACAGGGACACCGGGGAGCTGTTTTTT
>-|TRBJ2-7|TRBV20-1|few
CSALWSDEQYF
TGCAGTGCTCTGTGGAGCGACGAGCAGTACTTC
>-|TRBJ2-3|TRBV4-1|-
CASSQGGLAVLTDTQYF
TGCGCCAGCAGCCAAGGGGGGCTAGCGGTTCTCACAGATACGCAGTATTTT
>TRBD1|TRBJ2-7|TRBV9|-
CASSGQGAGEQYF
TGTGCCAGCAGCGGACAGGGGGCGGGAGAGCAGTACTTC
>TRBD2|TRBJ2-2|TRBV10-1|-
CASSESKPSGYTGELFF
TGCGCCAGCAGTGAGTCGAAGCCTAGCGGATACACCGGGGAGCTGTTTTTT
>-|TRBJ1-2|TRBV19|-
CASTPTGGNYGYTF
TGTGCCAGTACCCCTACTGGGGGGAACTATGGCTACACCTTC
>TRBD1|TRBJ1-4|TRBV30|-
CAWSGTGNNEKLFF
TGTGCCTGGAGTGGGACAGGCAATAATGAAAAACTGTTTTTT
>-|TRBJ2-7|TRBV9|once
CASSVDPLYEQYF
TGTGCCAGCAGCGTAGATCCCTTGTACGAGCAGTACTTC
>TRBD1|TRBJ2-7|TRBV10-3|-
CAISPSTGTGEQYF
TGTGCCATCAGCCCCTCGACAGGGACGGGGGAGCAGTACTTC
>TRBD1|TRBJ1-3|TRBV2|-
CASSEAQGDYSGNTIYF
TGTGCCAGCAGTGAAGCGCAGGGGGATTACTCTGGAAACACCATATATTTT
>-|TRBJ1-1|TRBV19|-
CASRTRAGATEAFF
TGTGCCAGTAGGACAAGGGCAGGGGCGACTGAAGCTTTCTTT
>TRBD2|TRBJ2-2|TRBV24-1|-
CATSDTAGVNTGELFF
TGTGCCACCAGTGATACGGCGGGGGTTAACACCGGGGAGCTGTTTTTT
>-|TRBJ1-2|TRBV5-6|-
CASSLGQAAGYTF
TGTGCCAGCAGCTTGGGACAGGCGGCCGGCTACACCTTC
>-|TRBJ2-7|TRBV11-2|-
CASSFRYEQYF
TGTGCCAGCAGCTTTCGGTACGAGCAGTACTTC
>-|TRBJ2-3|TRBV5-4|-
CASSPIATKPSDTQYF
TGTGCCAGCAGCCCTATAGCAACGAAACCTTCAGATACGCAGTATTTT
>-|TRBJ2-2|TRBV4-3|-
CASSQDQWGPGELFF
TGCGCCAGCAGCCAAGATCAGTGGGGGCCCGGGGAGCTGTTTTTT
>-|TRBJ1-5|TRBV21-1|few
CASSKDRPGDQPQHF
TGTGCCAGCAGCAAAGACCGCCCAGGCGATCAGCCCCAGCATTTT
>-|TRBJ2-3|TRBV3-1/TRBV3-2|-
CASGEGTPGRGDTQYF
TGTGCCAGCGGAGAGGGGACACCTGGACGTGGAGATACGCAGTATTTT
>-|TRBJ1-1|TRBV7-8|-
CASSLAPGESEAFF
TGTGCCAGCAGCTTAGCCCCAGGGGAGTCTGAAGCTTTCTTT
>-|TRBJ1-2|TRBV19|once
CASTNRDVSYGYTF
TGTGCCAGTACAAACAGGGATGTGAGCTATGGCTACACCTTC
>-|TRBJ2-1|TRBV18|-
CASSPGGDLVHEQFF
TGTGCCAGCTCACCGGGCGGGGACCTTGTCCATGAGCAGTTCTTC
>TRBD2|TRBJ2-7|TRBV6-2/TRBV6-3|few
CASSYRASGSIYEQYF
TGTGCCAGCAGTTACAGGGCTAGCGGGAGTATCTACGAGCAGTACTTC
>TRBD2|TRBJ2-3|TRBV4-1|once
CASSQDSLAGVADTQYF
TGCGCCAGCAGCCAAGATAGCCTAGCGGGAGTGGCAGATACGCAGTATTTT
>-|TRBJ1-2|TRBV6-1|once
CASSEGYTVPNYGYTF
TGTGCCAGCAGTGAAGGATATACAGTTCCTAACTATGGCTACACCTTC
>TRBD2|TRBJ2-7|TRBV27|-
CASSEGPGTIYEQYF
TGTGCCAGCAGTGAGGGGCCGGGGACTATCTACGAGCAGTACTTC
>TRBD2|TRBJ2-4|TRBV6-6|-
CATLTDGGAKNIQYF
TGTGCCACCCTAACTGACGGGGGGGCCAAAAACATTCAGTACTTC
>-|TRBJ1-1|TRBV5-4|-
CASSFGAGHTEAFF
TGTGCCAGCAGCTTTGGCGCGGGTCACACTGAAGCTTTCTTT
>TRBD2|TRBJ2-1|TRBV6-5|-
CASSSKTSGSVNEQFF
TGTGCCAGCAGTTCTAAGACTAGCGGGAGTGTGAATGAGCAGTTCTTC
>-|TRBJ1-2|TRBV3-1/TRBV3-2|-
CASSQGPANYGYTF
TGTGCCAGCAGCCAAGGCCCCGCGAACTATGGCTACACCTTC
>TRBD1|TRBJ2-7|TRBV12-3/TRBV12-4|-
CASSSGDRVEQYF
TGTGCCAGCAGTTCCGGGGACAGGGTCGAGCAGTACTTC
>-|TRBJ2-1|TRBV6-5|-
CASSYSGASVNEQFF
TGTGCCAGCAGTTACTCGGGGGCTAGTGTCAATGAGCAGTTCTTC
>-|TRBJ1-2|TRBV20-1|-
CRVQGLRGYTF
TGCAGAGTTCAGGGTTTGCGTGGCTACACCTTC
>TRBD1|TRBJ1-4|TRBV3-1/TRBV3-2|-
CASSQAETGARLYYEKLFF
TGTGCCAGCAGCCAAGCCGAGACAGGGGCCCGATTGTATTATGAAAAACTGTTTTTT
>TRBD1|TRBJ2-7|TRBV5-4|-
CASSLDYRGEQYF
TGTGCCAGCAGCTTAGATTACAGGGGTGAGCAGTACTTC
>-|TRBJ1-2|TRBV28|-
CASSLSRVYYGYTF
TGTGCCAGCAGTTTATCCAGGGTATACTATGGCTACACCTTC
>-|TRBJ1-1|TRBV5-4|once
CASSSRGMNTEAFF
TGTGCCAGCAGCTCAAGGGGAATGAACACTGAAGCTTTCTTT
>-|TRBJ2-1|TRBV30|-
CAWSEGPFRGSSYNEQFF
TGTGCCTGGAGTGAGGGCCCCTTCCGGGGGAGCTCCTACAATGAGCAGTTCTTC
>-|TRBJ1-3|TRBV29-1|few
CSGEVESGNTIYF
TGCAGCGGTGAAGTAGAGTCTGGAAACACCATATATTTT
>-|TRBJ2-5|TRBV19|-
CASSIVGEGQETQYF
TGTGCCAGTAGTATTGTGGGAGAGGGCCAAGAGACCCAGTACTTC
>TRBD2|TRBJ2-3|TRBV2|-
CASSRTRRFPTDTQYF
TGTGCCAGCAGTAGGACTAGAAGGTTCCCCACAGATACGCAGTATTTT
>-|TRBJ2-7|TRBV7-2|-
CASSLVAFLQGFPHEQYF
TGTGCCAGCAGCTTAGTGGCTTTTTTGCAGGGGTTTCCCCACGAGCAGTACTTC
>-|TRBJ1-2|TRBV7-9|once
CASSLGQGHGYTF
TGTGCCAGCAGCTTAGGGCAGGGGCATGGCTACACCTTC
>TRBD1|TRBJ1-5|TRBV27|-
CASSAGTGGNQPQHF
TGTGCCAGCAGTGCGGGGACAGGGGGCAATCAGCCCCAGCATTTT
>TRBD1|TRBJ1-1|TRBV6-2/TRBV6-3|-
CASSKGQGRYTEAFF
TGTGCCAGCAGTAAAGGACAGGGCAGATACACTGAAGCTTTCTTT
>-|TRBJ2-3|TRBV3-1/TRBV3-2|-
CASSQGLLGADTQYF
TGTGCCAGCAGCCAAGGACTATTGGGGGCGGATACGCAGTATTTT